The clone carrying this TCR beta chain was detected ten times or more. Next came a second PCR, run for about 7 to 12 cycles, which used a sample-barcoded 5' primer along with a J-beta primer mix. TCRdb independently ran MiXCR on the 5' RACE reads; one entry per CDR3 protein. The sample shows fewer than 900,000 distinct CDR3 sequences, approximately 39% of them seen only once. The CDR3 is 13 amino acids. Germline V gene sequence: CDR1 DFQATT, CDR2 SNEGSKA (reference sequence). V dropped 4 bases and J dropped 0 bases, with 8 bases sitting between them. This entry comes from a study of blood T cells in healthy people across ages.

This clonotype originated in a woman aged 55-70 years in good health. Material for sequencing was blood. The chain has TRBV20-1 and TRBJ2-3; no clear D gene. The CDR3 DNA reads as TGCAGTGCTACTACAGAGAGCACAGATACGCAGTATTTT. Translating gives CSATTESTDTQYF.